What follows describes a single T cell receptor beta chain. Its specificity is unknown. This CDR3 has 13 amino acids. The germline CDR1 and CDR2 sequences are MNHEY and SVGAGI. J was trimmed by 3 bases and V by 8 bases; bases with no gene match: 4. This entry belongs to a study of T cell responses to AZD1222 COVID-19 vaccine. The data were produced by immunoSEQ multiplex PCR, yet TCRdb's version contains in-frame clones alone and is incomplete. The data hold over 150,000 clones, with approximately 87% observed a single time. Study-wide findings and caveats: Spike-specific TCRs gained breadth and depth after people received two AZD1222 doses.

This specimen consisted of peripheral blood, obtained 28 days after the second AZD1222 dose. The source is an adult who received the AZD1222 COVID-19 vaccine. The chain recombines TRBV6-5 with TRBJ1-5, with 7 bases fitting TRBD1. The CDR3 sequence is CASGGQNNQPQHF. The DNA of the CDR3 is TGTGCCAGCGGGGGACAGAACAATCAGCCCCAGCATTTT.